What follows are 18 T cell receptor beta chains derived from one specimen sequenced in a study of CD8+ T cells in alopecia areata (dated by TCRdb to the late 2010s). Library preparation was by the immunoSEQ multiplex PCR assay. To provide template for TCR sequencing, every sample had RNA extracted and reverse transcribed into cDNA. In its TCRdb copy, this immuneACCESS table keeps in-frame sequences only and misses some clones. Where compared with another copy, unresolved V genes explain less than half of these, and the others have no known cause. The sample contains roughly 100,000 clones, 45% to 60% of them found a single time. Of the sample, around 10% falls within the top ten clones. Sequencing was done on a sample of CD4+ T cells sorted from blood. Receptor source: a human donor in good health.

This chain joins TRBV29-1 and TRBJ2-5, with D tentatively TRBD2 (6 bases). Looked up from germline, CDR1 is SQVTM and CDR2 is ANQGSEA. There are 12 residues in the CDR3. V lost 6 bases and J lost 6, with 14 bases in between. The CDR3 coding sequence is TGCAGCGTCATGGAGGGGTTTCAGACCCAGTACTTC. The encoded protein is CSVMEGFQTQYF.

V is TRBV18 and J is TRBJ1-1; tentatively, D is TRBD1 (6 bases). CDR1 and CDR2 from the germline V gene are KGHSH and LQKENI. V lost 3 bases, J lost 5 bases, and 19 bases lay in between. The CDR3 sequence is 16 residues long. The CDR3, as DNA: TGTGCCAGCTCACCGCGGCAGGGGCGCGGGGTTACTGAAGCTTTCTTT. It yields the protein CASSPRQGRGVTEAFF. The variable domain in full, with the rest retrieved from reference TRBV18 and TRBJ1-1, is NAGVMQNPRHLVRRRGQEARLRCSPMKGHSHVYWYRQLPEEGLKFMVYLQKENIIDESGMPKERFSAEFPKEGPSILRIQQVVRGDSAAYFCASSPRQGRGVTEAFFGQGTRLTVV.

The chain combines TRBV2 with TRBJ2-3; D remains ambiguous. Germline assignment: CDR1 SNHLY and CDR2 FYNNEI. The CDR3 loop spans 13 amino acids. The V gene lost 6 bases and the J gene lost 0 bases, with 7 bases spanning the gap. The CDR3 protein is CASSMVSTDTQYF. The CDR3 DNA follows: TGTGCCAGCAGCATGGTCAGCACAGATACGCAGTATTTT. Full variable domain (missing parts from reference TRBV2 and TRBJ2-3): EPEVTQTPSHQVTQMGQEVILRCVPISNHLYFYWYRQILGQKVEFLVSFYNNEISEKSEIFDDQFSVERPDGSNFTLKIRSTKLEDSAMYFCASSMVSTDTQYFGPGTRLTVL.

This clone was found a few times. The same CDR3 can be traced to other DNA sequences in this sample. This chain connects TRBV29-1 to TRBJ2-3; D gene unclear. The CDR3 loop spans 13 amino acids. Trimming stripped 1 base from V and 0 bases from J, with 5 bases between. Germline V gives CDR1 SQVTM, CDR2 ANQGSEA. CDR3 coding DNA: TGCAGCGTTGAAGGGGGAAGCACAGATACGCAGTATTTT. Translation: CSVEGGSTDTQYF.

This clone was observed at least ten times. This probably arose from a read error, given a far larger clone one base away. The chain is built from TRBV4-2 and TRBJ2-3, with D perhaps given as TRBD1 or TRBD2 (5 bases each). CDR1 LGHNA and CDR2 YNFKEQ come from the germline V gene. The CDR3 loop spans 15 amino acids. Trimming left V 4 bases short and J 0 bases short, with 11 bases between. This chain's CDR3 is CASSRGTGSTDTQYF. The CDR3 bases are TGTGCCAGCAGCCGAGGGACGGGAAGCACAGATACGCAGTATTTT.

A few counts support this clone. The rearrangement uses TRBV7-9 and TRBJ1-2, with D possibly being TRBD1 (5 bases). The germline V gene has CDR1 SEHNR and CDR2 FQNEAQ (reference sequence). Trimming removed 5 bases from V and 1 base from J, with 14 bases in between. The CDR3 consists of 15 residues. In nucleotides, the CDR3 is TGTGCCAGCAGCCGGACTCCGAGGGGTAACTATGGCTACACCTTC. Its translation: CASSRTPRGNYGYTF.

The genes are TRBV5-1 and TRBJ2-7; weak D call: TRBD2 (6 bases). The V and J ends lost 4 bases and 0 bases respectively, with 14 bases between them. Germline V gene data show CDR1 as SGHRS and CDR2 as YFSETQ. The length of the CDR3 is 15 residues. Written as DNA, the CDR3 is TGCGCCAGCAGCCGGGGGACGGGTAGCTCCTACGAGCAGTACTTC. Translating it yields CASSRGTGSSYEQYF.

V and J are TRBV7-9 and TRBJ2-7; D is unclear. This CDR3 is built from 13 residues. Germline V gene sequence: CDR1 SEHNR, CDR2 FQNEAQ (reference sequence). V was trimmed by 3 bases and J by 6 bases, leaving 12 bases between them. CDR3 coding DNA: TGTGCCAGCAGCTTCTCGTTCACCGGCGAGCAGTACTTC. This sequence encodes CASSFSFTGEQYF.

This chain uses TRBV7-2 with TRBJ1-5, with D perhaps TRBD1 (5 bases). In germline, CDR1 is SGHTA, CDR2 FQGNSA. Trimming shortened V by 5 bases and J by 3 bases, and 11 bases separated the two germline ends. The CDR3 runs 14 residues. The chain's CDR3 is CASSDQGPNQPQHF. For the CDR3, the DNA is TGTGCCAGCAGCGATCAGGGCCCCAATCAGCCCCAGCATTTT.

The table lists this clone with a few counts. V gene TRBV2 combines with J gene TRBJ2-2; no definite D call. Trimming took 4 bases from V and 6 from J, leaving 9 bases between them. Germline V gives CDR1 SNHLY, CDR2 FYNNEI. There are 13 residues in the CDR3. In nucleotides, the CDR3 is TGTGCCAGCAGTGTGCGCGATGCCGGGGAGCTGTTTTTT. Translation: CASSVRDAGELFF. The full variable domain, completed using reference TRBV2 and TRBJ2-2, is EPEVTQTPSHQVTQMGQEVILRCVPISNHLYFYWYRQILGQKVEFLVSFYNNEISEKSEIFDDQFSVERPDGSNFTLKIRSTKLEDSAMYFCASSVRDAGELFFGEGSRLTVL.

The rearrangement links TRBV5-6 to TRBJ1-5; D gene unclear. The ends were cut back, 1 base at V and 4 bases at J, with 9 bases in the middle. The CDR3 contains 14 residues. Looked up from germline, CDR1 is SGHDT and CDR2 is YYEEEE. The CDR3: CASSLLGRNQPQHF. CDR3 coding DNA: TGTGCCAGCAGCTTGTTAGGCCGAAATCAGCCCCAGCATTTT.

CDR3 DNA: TGTGCCAGTAGTATCCAGGAGTCCTACGAGCAGTACTTC. Protein sequence: CASSIQESYEQYF. The gene calls are TRBV19 and TRBJ2-7; the D is unclear. CDR1 and CDR2 from the germline V gene are LNHDA and SQIVND (reference sequence). The CDR3 is 13 amino acids. V lost 3 bases to trimming and J lost 1 base, with 7 bases between them.

The chain is built from TRBV5-1 and TRBJ2-4; D remains unclear. CDR3 length: 12 residues. V lost 5 bases to trimming and J lost 12 bases, with 15 bases between them. From germline, CDR1 is SGHRS and CDR2 YFSETQ. CDR3 DNA sequence: TGCGCCAGCAGGCTTGAATCGGGTCCTCAGTACTTC. It specifies CASRLESGPQYF.

On this clone: A junction end diverges from the germline sequence, so it may reflect a read error. The genes are TRBV7-7 and TRBJ2-1; D is possibly TRBD1 (6 bases). Germline V lookup: CDR1 SSHAT, CDR2 FNYEAQ (reference sequence). The CDR3 covers 15 residues. CDR3 coding DNA: TGTGCTAGCAGCCTAACAGGGAGCGCCTACAATGAGCAGTTCTTC. This encodes CASSLTGSAYNEQFF.

This chain joins TRBV19 and TRBJ2-1, with TRBD2 identical over 7 bases. V gave up 3 bases and J gave up 5 bases; unmatched junction bases: 7. The CDR3 covers 15 residues. CDR1 and CDR2 from the germline V gene are LNHDA and SQIVND (reference sequence). The CDR3 reads CASSIDSRGNNEQFF. CDR3 nucleotides: TGTGCCAGTAGTATCGACTCGCGGGGGAACAATGAGCAGTTCTTC.

On this clone itself: With a much larger clone just one base away, this may be a read error. The genes are TRBV28 and TRBJ2-3, with D hard to call. Germline CDR1 is MDHEN and CDR2 is SYDVKM. V lost 4 bases and J lost 4, with 3 bases in between. The CDR3 is 11 amino acids. CDR3 in DNA: TGTGCCAGCAGTTGGTCAGATACGCAGTATTTT. Encoded protein: CASSWSDTQYF.

The V gene is TRBV7-6, the J gene TRBJ2-7; weak D call: TRBD2 (6 bases). Germline assignment: CDR1 SGHVS and CDR2 FNYEAQ. The V end was cut by 4 bases, the J end by 5 bases, with 12 bases between. CDR3 length: 13 amino acids. CDR3 in amino acids: CASSSGGVHEQYF. CDR3 nucleotides: TGTGCCAGCAGCTCAGGAGGGGTCCACGAGCAGTACTTC.

The chain uses TRBV27 and TRBJ2-7; 8 bases line up with TRBD2. The length of the CDR3 is 17 residues. The V gene end was trimmed by 4 bases and the J gene end by 3 bases; junction bases not matched to a gene: 14. Germline V gene data show CDR1 as MNHEY and CDR2 as SMNVEV (reference sequence). The CDR3 sequence: CASSSRGGLAGDYEQYF. Here the CDR3 DNA reads TGTGCCAGCAGTTCCCGGGGAGGGCTAGCGGGTGACTACGAGCAGTACTTC.